The clone carrying this TCR beta chain was counted ten times or more. This entry belongs to a study of blood T cells in healthy people across ages. The CDR3 sequence is 15 residues long. V was cut by 4 bases and J by 5 bases, with 15 bases left in between. The V gene's germline CDR1 is SNHLY and CDR2 FYNNEI. Together with a sample-barcoded 5' primer, a J-beta primer mix was included in a second PCR lasting about 7 to 11 cycles. From the 5' RACE reads, TCRdb called clonotypes with MiXCR, one entry per CDR3 protein. Seen here are more than 700,000 distinct CDR3 sequences, about 53% observed once, and the top ten hold roughly two fifths.

The origin of this receptor is a man older than 75 in good health. This rearrangement joins TRBV2 to TRBJ1-5, with TRBD1 as a possible D gene (5 bases). The sample comprised blood. CDR3 in amino acids: CASSAWFGGDQPQHF. CDR3 nucleotides: TGTGCCAGCAGTGCGTGGTTCGGAGGGGATCAGCCCCAGCATTTT. Variable domain in full (rest from reference TRBV2 and TRBJ1-5): EPEVTQTPSHQVTQMGQEVILRCVPISNHLYFYWYRQILGQKVEFLVSFYNNEISEKSEIFDDQFSVERPDGSNFTLKIRSTKLEDSAMYFCASSAWFGGDQPQHFGDGTRLSIL.